The rows below give T cell receptor beta chains drawn from one sample of a study of cytomegalovirus exposure and HLA in healthy donors. Sequencing used immunoSEQ multiplex PCR; TCRdb keeps in-frame clones, though not all of them. The profile shows about 73,000 clones, 85% to 95% of them singletons. The source material was PBMCs. These receptors all stem from a woman in her late teens or twenties in good health and CMV-seropositive. Each CDR3 is given with its conserved first and last residue. Fields, in order: V gene, clone size, D gene, J gene, CDR3 DNA, CDR3 protein. A D gene is named only where the DNA matches it firmly. Size is stated for part of the rows, as once, few or many counts, or as a class when the clone is expanded.

V gene: TRBV30; clone size: -; D gene: -; J gene: TRBJ2-7; CDR3 DNA: TGTGCCTGGAGTGTTAGTGGCTACGAGCAGTACTTC; CDR3 protein: CAWSVSGYEQYF
V gene: TRBV30; clone size: -; D gene: TRBD2; J gene: TRBJ2-1; CDR3 DNA: TGTGCCTGGAGTGTATGGCGGGGGGGGCTGAACAATGAGCAGTTCTTC; CDR3 protein: CAWSVWRGGLNNEQFF
V gene: TRBV18; clone size: -; D gene: -; J gene: TRBJ1-1; CDR3 DNA: TGTGCCAGCTCACCTTCGGACACCTCGAACACTGAAGCTTTCTTT; CDR3 protein: CASSPSDTSNTEAFF
V gene: TRBV29-1; clone size: -; D gene: TRBD1; J gene: TRBJ2-7; CDR3 DNA: TGCAGCGTTGAGGGCCTGCCGGACAGGGGAAGCTACGAGCAGTACTTC; CDR3 protein: CSVEGLPDRGSYEQYF
V gene: TRBV7-9; clone size: -; D gene: TRBD2; J gene: TRBJ2-1; CDR3 DNA: TGTGCCAGCAGCGAAGGACTAGCGGGAGGGCCAAGTTCCTACAATGAGCAGTTCTTC; CDR3 protein: CASSEGLAGGPSSYNEQFF
V gene: TRBV12-5; clone size: -; D gene: TRBD1; J gene: TRBJ1-1; CDR3 DNA: TGTGCTAGTGGTCCGGTAGCGACAGGGTCGAACACTGAAGCTTTCTTT; CDR3 protein: CASGPVATGSNTEAFF
V gene: TRBV28; clone size: -; D gene: -; J gene: TRBJ2-3; CDR3 DNA: TGTGCCAGCAGTCCCCCTTTGGATACGCAGTATTTT; CDR3 protein: CASSPPLDTQYF
V gene: TRBV6-4; clone size: few; D gene: -; J gene: TRBJ2-6; CDR3 DNA: TGTGCCACCTCTACGGACAGCGACTCTGGGGCCAACGTCCTGACTTTC; CDR3 protein: CATSTDSDSGANVLTF
V gene: TRBV10-2; clone size: -; D gene: -; J gene: TRBJ2-3; CDR3 DNA: TGCGCCAGCAACCTTCAGGGCACAGATACGCAGTATTTT; CDR3 protein: CASNLQGTDTQYF
V gene: TRBV7-2; clone size: once; D gene: TRBD2; J gene: TRBJ2-3; CDR3 DNA: TGTGCCAGCAGCTTAGCAGCGGGAAACACAGATACGCAGTATTTT; CDR3 protein: CASSLAAGNTDTQYF
V gene: TRBV7-2; clone size: once; D gene: -; J gene: TRBJ2-7; CDR3 DNA: TGTGCCAGCAGCTTAGCGCTTAGCGTGAGCTCCTACGAGCAGTACTTC; CDR3 protein: CASSLALSVSSYEQYF
V gene: TRBV2; clone size: -; D gene: -; J gene: TRBJ2-7; CDR3 DNA: TGTGCCAGCAGTGAAGCCGGTAGGCTTAGCGGCGAGCAGTACTTC; CDR3 protein: CASSEAGRLSGEQYF
V gene: TRBV28; clone size: -; D gene: -; J gene: TRBJ2-5; CDR3 DNA: TGTGCCAGCAGTTTTTGGAGGCGGCAGCCGGGCCAAGAGACCCAGTACTTC; CDR3 protein: CASSFWRRQPGQETQYF
V gene: TRBV6-6; clone size: -; D gene: TRBD1; J gene: TRBJ1-2; CDR3 DNA: TGTGCCAGCAGCCCCAGGGGGAGTGGTGGCTACACCTTC; CDR3 protein: CASSPRGSGGYTF
V gene: TRBV2; clone size: -; D gene: -; J gene: TRBJ1-3; CDR3 DNA: TGTGCCAGCATGTCGCAGGGCCTCTCTGGAAACACCATATATTTT; CDR3 protein: CASMSQGLSGNTIYF
V gene: TRBV4-1; clone size: -; D gene: TRBD2; J gene: TRBJ2-4; CDR3 DNA: TGCGCCAGCAGCCTCGTCACCTCTAGCGGGAGGGCCCTGGACATTCAGTACTTC; CDR3 protein: CASSLVTSSGRALDIQYF
V gene: TRBV7-3; clone size: -; D gene: -; J gene: TRBJ2-3; CDR3 DNA: TGTGCCAGCAGCCTAACTAGTCTTTACACAGATACGCAGTATTTT; CDR3 protein: CASSLTSLYTDTQYF
V gene: TRBV2; clone size: -; D gene: -; J gene: TRBJ2-2; CDR3 DNA: TGTGCCAGCAGGCCCCAGGGTACCGGGGAGCTGTTTTTT; CDR3 protein: CASRPQGTGELFF
V gene: TRBV27; clone size: -; D gene: -; J gene: TRBJ1-2; CDR3 DNA: TGTGCCAGCAGTTCGACTCCCTATGGCTACACCTTC; CDR3 protein: CASSSTPYGYTF
V gene: TRBV15; clone size: -; D gene: -; J gene: TRBJ2-7; CDR3 DNA: TGTGCCACCAGCTGGTCTAGCTCGTACGAGCAGTACTTC; CDR3 protein: CATSWSSSYEQYF
V gene: TRBV11-3; clone size: -; D gene: -; J gene: TRBJ1-1; CDR3 DNA: TGTGCCAGCAGCCCCGGTGGAGAACTGAACACTGAAGCTTTCTTT; CDR3 protein: CASSPGGELNTEAFF
V gene: TRBV7-3; clone size: -; D gene: -; J gene: TRBJ1-1; CDR3 DNA: TGTGCCAGCAGCTTAAACGGGGGACACACTGAAGCTTTCTTT; CDR3 protein: CASSLNGGHTEAFF